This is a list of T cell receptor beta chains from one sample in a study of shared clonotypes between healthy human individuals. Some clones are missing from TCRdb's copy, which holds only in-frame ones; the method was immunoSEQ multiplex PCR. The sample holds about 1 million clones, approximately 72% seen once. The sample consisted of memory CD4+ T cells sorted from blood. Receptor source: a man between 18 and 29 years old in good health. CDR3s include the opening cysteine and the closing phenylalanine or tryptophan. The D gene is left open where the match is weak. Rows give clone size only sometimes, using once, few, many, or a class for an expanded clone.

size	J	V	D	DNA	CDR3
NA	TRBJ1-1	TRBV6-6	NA	TGTGCCAGCAGGCATGAAACTAAGGGTAACACTGAAGCTTTCTTT	CASRHETKGNTEAFF
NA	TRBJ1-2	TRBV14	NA	TGTGCCAGCAGCCAAGGACCTCGTGGTGGCTACACCTTC	CASSQGPRGGYTF
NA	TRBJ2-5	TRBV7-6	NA	TGTGCCAGCAGCAGCCCCTTTTCCGGACGGGAGACCCAGTACTTC	CASSSPFSGRETQYF
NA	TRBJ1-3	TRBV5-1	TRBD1	TGCGCCAGCACCCCCTTCCCAGGGGGCGGAAACACCATATATTTT	CASTPFPGGGNTIYF
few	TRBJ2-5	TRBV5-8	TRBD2	TGTGCCAGCAGCTTGGAGTCTAGCGGGGGGAAGGAGACCCAGTACTTC	CASSLESSGGKETQYF
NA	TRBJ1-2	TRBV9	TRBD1	TGTGCCAGCAGAGACCGGGACAGGGTCGGAAGCTATGGCTACACCTTC	CASRDRDRVGSYGYTF
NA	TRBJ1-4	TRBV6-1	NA	TGTGCCAGCAGTGAAAGAGGTAGTAATGAAAAACTGTTTTTT	CASSERGSNEKLFF
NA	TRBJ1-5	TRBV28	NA	TGTGCCAGCAGTTTAGTAGAAAATCAGCCCCAGCATTTT	CASSLVENQPQHF
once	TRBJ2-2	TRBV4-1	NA	TGCGCCAGCAGCGCGACTGAGAACACCGGGGAGCTGTTTTTT	CASSATENTGELFF
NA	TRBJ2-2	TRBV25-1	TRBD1	TGTGCCAGCAGTAGGGGACAGAAATACACCGGGGAGCTGTTTTTT	CASSRGQKYTGELFF
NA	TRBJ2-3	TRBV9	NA	TGTGCCAGCAACTCCCGGGACCACCAACGGGATACGCAGTATTTT	CASNSRDHQRDTQYF
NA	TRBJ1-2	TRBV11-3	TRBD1	TGTGCCAGCAGCTTTCTGGACAGGGAAGGTGGCTACACCTTC	CASSFLDREGGYTF
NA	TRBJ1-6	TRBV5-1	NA	TGCGCCAGCAGACAAACAGGTTCGAGCTCCTATAATTCACCCCTCCACTTT	CASRQTGSSSYNSPLHF
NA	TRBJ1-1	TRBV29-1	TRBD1	TGCAAGGGGGCCTCGGTGAACACTGAAGCTTTCTTT	CKGASVNTEAFF
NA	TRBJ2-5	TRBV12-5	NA	TGTGCTAGTGGGCAGGGGATAGCGTCCGCGGCGGAGACCCAGTACTTC	CASGQGIASAAETQYF
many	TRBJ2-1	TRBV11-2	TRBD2	TGTGCCAGCAGCTTAGATGTTTTGCGGGAGGGCGGGGGCAATGAGCAGTTCTTC	CASSLDVLREGGGNEQFF
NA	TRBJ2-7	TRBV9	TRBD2	TGTGCCAGCAGCCCGAAAGTTAGCGGGAGTTATTACGAGCAGTACTTC	CASSPKVSGSYYEQYF
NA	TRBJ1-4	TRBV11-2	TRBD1	TGTGCCAGCAGCTTGGGGACAGGGGTTGAAAAACTGTTTTTT	CASSLGTGVEKLFF
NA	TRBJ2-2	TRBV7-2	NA	TGTGCCAGCAGCTTAGTTTGGGCCGGGGAGCTGTTTTTT	CASSLVWAGELFF
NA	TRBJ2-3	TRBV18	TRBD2	TGTGCCAGCTCACCACTGACTAGCGGCACAGATACGCAGTATTTT	CASSPLTSGTDTQYF
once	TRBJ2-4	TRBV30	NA	TGTGCCTGGAGTGTAGCGCCTCAACTCCTTCAGTACTTC	CAWSVAPQLLQYF
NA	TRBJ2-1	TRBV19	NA	TGTGCCACAGAAGGAGGGAAGTACAATGAGCAGTTCTTC	CATEGGKYNEQFF
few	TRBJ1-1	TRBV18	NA	TGTGCCAGCTCACCAAATGAGCATGTCGCTTTCTTT	CASSPNEHVAFF
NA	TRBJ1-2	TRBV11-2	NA	TGTGCCAGCAGCTCCTGGGGGAGGGCACAGGCCACTAACTATGGCTACACCTTC	CASSSWGRAQATNYGYTF
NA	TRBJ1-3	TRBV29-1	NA	TGCAGCGTTGATTCTCAGGGTTGGCCGGATTTT	CSVDSQGWPDF
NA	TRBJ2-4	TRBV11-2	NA	TGTGCCAGCAGCCCCAGTGGTGTGGTTGGATTGGACATTCAGTACTTC	CASSPSGVVGLDIQYF
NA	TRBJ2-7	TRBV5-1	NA	TGCGCCAGCAGCTCCGGGACACTAGCCTACGAGCAGTACTTC	CASSSGTLAYEQYF
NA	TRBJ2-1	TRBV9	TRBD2	TGTGCCAGCAGCGTAGATAGCGGGTACGACAATGAGCAGTTCTTC	CASSVDSGYDNEQFF
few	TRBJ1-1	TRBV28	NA	TGTGCCAGCAGTTTCGGGGGACATCAGAACACTGAAGCTTTCTTT	CASSFGGHQNTEAFF
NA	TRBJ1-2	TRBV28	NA	TGTGCCAGCAGTTTATCAAAGGGGGGGGCGTCTTATGGCTACACCTTC	CASSLSKGGASYGYTF
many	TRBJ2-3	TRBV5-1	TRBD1	TGCGCCAGTACGACAGGGGGAGTGGGCACAGATACGCAGTATTTT	CASTTGGVGTDTQYF
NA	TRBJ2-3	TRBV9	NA	TGTGCCAGCAGCGCCCCTTGGGGAGTTGGGGGTACAGATACGCAGTATTTT	CASSAPWGVGGTDTQYF
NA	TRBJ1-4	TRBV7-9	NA	TGTGCCAGCAGCTTAGGTGGGGCTAATGAAAAACTGTTTTTT	CASSLGGANEKLFF
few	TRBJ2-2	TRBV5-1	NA	TGCGCCAGCAGCTTGTCTCTCACCGGGGAGCTGTTTTTT	CASSLSLTGELFF
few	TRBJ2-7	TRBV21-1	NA	TGTGCCAGCCGGGAGGGTTCCTACGAGCAGTACTTC	CASREGSYEQYF
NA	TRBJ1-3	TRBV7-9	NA	TGTGCCAGCAGCTTGGAGGGAGTTGGAAACACCATATATTTT	CASSLEGVGNTIYF
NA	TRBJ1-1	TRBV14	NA	TGTGCCAGCAGCCAAGAACCCGCCAGGGTGGGCACTGAAGCTTTCTTT	CASSQEPARVGTEAFF
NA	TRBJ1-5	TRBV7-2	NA	TGTGCCAGCAGCCAGGGGACACTAGGACAGCCCCAGCATTTT	CASSQGTLGQPQHF
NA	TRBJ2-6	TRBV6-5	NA	TGTGCCAGCAGGAGGGACCCATCTGGGGCCAACGTCCTGACTTTC	CASRRDPSGANVLTF
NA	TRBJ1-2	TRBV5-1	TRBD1	TGCGCCAGCAGCGGAGGGACAGGGGGCGACTATGGCTACACCTTC	CASSGGTGGDYGYTF
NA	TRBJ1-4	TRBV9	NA	TGTGCCAGCAGCTTGGGGTTTGCTAATGAAAAACTGTTTTTT	CASSLGFANEKLFF
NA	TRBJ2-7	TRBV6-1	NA	TGTGCCAGCAGTTCAGTCGAGCAGTACTTC	CASSSVEQYF
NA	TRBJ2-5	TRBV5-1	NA	TGCGCCAGCAGCTTGGATAGCCTAAAGGGGACCCAGTACTTC	CASSLDSLKGTQYF
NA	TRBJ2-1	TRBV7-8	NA	TGTGCCAGCAGCCCCAGAAATGAGCAGTTCTTC	CASSPRNEQFF
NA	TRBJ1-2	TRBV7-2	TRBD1	TGTGCCAGCAGCTTGCGTCCCGGGACAGGTTCCCTGGGTATGGGTGGCTACACCTTC	CASSLRPGTGSLGMGGYTF
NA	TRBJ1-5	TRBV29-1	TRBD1	TGCAGCGTTATGACAGGGGCGACCTCCCAGCATTTT	CSVMTGATSQHF
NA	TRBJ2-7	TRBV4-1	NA	TGCGCCAGCAGCCAAGTATCCGGAGTTCGCAACGAGCAGTACTTC	CASSQVSGVRNEQYF
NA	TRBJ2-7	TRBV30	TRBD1	TGTGCCTGGAGTGGTTCGGGCAGGGGGTCGATCGAGCAGTACTTC	CAWSGSGRGSIEQYF
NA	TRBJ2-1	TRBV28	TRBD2	TGTGCCAGCAGTTCCGGCGGGGGGGCCCGTAATGAGCAGTTCTTC	CASSSGGGARNEQFF
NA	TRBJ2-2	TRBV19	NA	TGTGCCAGTAACGGACAATTGGGACTCATCGGGGAGCTGTTTTTT	CASNGQLGLIGELFF
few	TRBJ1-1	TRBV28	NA	TGTGCCAGCAGAACCAGGTTGAACACTGAAGCTTTCTTT	CASRTRLNTEAFF
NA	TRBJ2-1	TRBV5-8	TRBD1	TGTGCCAGCAGCTCCCCCGGGACAGGGGCCAATGAGCAGTTCTTC	CASSSPGTGANEQFF
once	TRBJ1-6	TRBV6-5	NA	TGTGCCAGCAGGACGGGACGGAAAGATTCACCCCTCCACTTT	CASRTGRKDSPLHF